This T cell receptor beta chain is drawn from a study of graft-versus-host responses after intestinal transplantation. Study summary: Recipients were given multivisceral, liver-intestinal, or isolated intestinal transplants. Tacrolimus and steroids were given for about 3 years to all recipients after anti-thymocyte globulin induction.

On this clone: What it recognizes is unknown.

Profiling relied on immunoSEQ multiplex PCR, and the TCRdb table lists in-frame clones only, not all of them. The sample lists more than 90,000 clones, 85% to 95% occurring once. This CDR3 contains 14 residues. Trimming pared 4 bases from V and 4 bases from J, leaving 16 bases between. CDR1 and CDR2 (germline): SQVTM, ANQGSEA. The V and J genes are TRBV29-1 and TRBJ2-5; D tentatively fits TRBD1 or TRBD2 (5 bases each). The sequence derives from a human donor who was the organ donor for an intestinal transplant. The sequencing used unstimulated CD8+ T cells sorted from spleen or lymph node cells, collected before transplant. CDR3 sequence (DNA): TGCAGCGTTGTGGGTTGGTGGGACGGAGAGACCCAGTACTTC. The encoded protein is CSVVGWWDGETQYF.